What follows are 12 T cell receptor beta chains derived from one specimen sequenced in a study of T cell responses to AZD1222 COVID-19 vaccine. Generated by immunoSEQ multiplex PCR, the TCRdb table keeps only in-frame clones and is missing some. The sample consists of nearly 95,000 clones, over 75% of them appearing once. Sample: peripheral blood, taken 28 days after the second AZD1222 dose. The receptors shown here come from an adult who received the AZD1222 COVID-19 vaccine.

The rearrangement links TRBV7-9 to TRBJ2-5; D gene unclear. CDR1 and CDR2 from the germline V gene are SEHNR and FQNEAQ (reference sequence). Trimming took 5 bases from V and 1 from J, leaving 14 bases between them. The CDR3 length is 15 residues. CDR3 in DNA: TGTGCCAGCAGCAGACTGGCGGAGAGCCAAGAGACCCAGTACTTC. Translating it yields CASSRLAESQETQYF.

This chain links TRBV4-3 with TRBJ1-1; D is undetermined. Trimming took off 5 bases at V and 5 bases at J, with 15 bases between the two ends. This CDR3 is built from 14 residues. CDR1 and CDR2 (germline): LGHNA, YSLEER. In DNA, the CDR3 is TGCGCCAGCAGCGCTCGGGAGGGAGGGACTGAAGCTTTCTTT. This sequence encodes CASSAREGGTEAFF.

The chain combines TRBV11-2 with TRBJ2-7, with 8 bases identical to TRBD1. From germline, CDR1 is SGHAT and CDR2 FQNNGV. V lost 7 bases to trimming and J lost 3 bases; unmatched junction nucleotides: 14. The length of the CDR3 is 16 residues. The CDR3 DNA reads as TGTGCCAGCATCCCGGACAGGGACCATTATTACTACGAGCAGTACTTC. Protein sequence: CASIPDRDHYYYEQYF. Full variable domain (remainder filled in from reference TRBV11-2 and TRBJ2-7): EAGVAQSPRYKIIEKRQSVAFWCNPISGHATLYWYQQILGQGPKLLIQFQNNGVVDDSQLPKDRFSAERLKGVDSTLKIQPAKLEDSAVYLCASIPDRDHYYYEQYFGPGTRLTVT.

V usage is TRBV30 and J usage is TRBJ1-1; D possibly corresponds to TRBD1 (6 bases). Trimming took 3 bases from V and 7 from J, leaving 15 bases between them. Germline V gene data show CDR1 as GTSNPN and CDR2 as SVGIG (reference sequence). This CDR3 has 13 amino acids. In DNA, the CDR3 is TGTGCCTGGAGGTTGCAGGGGCTCGTTGAAGCTTTCTTT. Amino acid sequence: CAWRLQGLVEAFF.

The chain recombines TRBV27 with TRBJ2-3; D is possibly TRBD2 (6 bases). Germline-derived CDR1 and CDR2 are MNHEY and SMNVEV (reference sequence). Deletions cut 2 bases from V and 3 bases from J, with 9 bases between. The CDR3 contains 14 residues. The CDR3 sequence: CASSLKRVTDTQYF. The DNA of the CDR3 is TGTGCCAGCAGTTTAAAGCGGGTAACAGATACGCAGTATTTT.

This clone was observed once. The chain joins TRBV11-3 to TRBJ2-1; 10 bases map to TRBD1. The CDR3 is 15 residues long. J gave up 3 bases and V 4 bases, and 3 bases lay outside the gene matches. Germline lookup yields CDR1 SGHNT and CDR2 YENEEA. The DNA for the CDR3 is TGTGCCAGCAGCTCCAGGGACAGGGGCTACAATGAGCAGTTCTTC. Translated, it gives CASSSRDRGYNEQFF. Using reference TRBV11-3 and TRBJ2-1 for the parts outside the CDR3, the full variable domain is EAGVVQSPRYKIIEKKQPVAFWCNPISGHNTLYWYLQNLGQGPELLIRYENEEAVDDSQLPKDRFSAERLKGVDSTLKIQPAELGDSAVYLCASSSRDRGYNEQFFGPGTRLTVL.

V gene TRBV7-9 combines with J gene TRBJ1-4; the D gene is possibly TRBD1 (5 bases). Per germline, CDR1 SEHNR and CDR2 FQNEAQ (reference sequence). There are 13 residues in the CDR3. V lost 6 bases and J 4 bases, leaving 9 bases between the germline ends. In nucleotides, the CDR3 is TGTGCCAGCAGATGGGGGGATAATGAAAAACTGTTTTTT. Its translation: CASRWGDNEKLFF.

This chain joins TRBV5-8 and TRBJ1-4, with a possible D match to TRBD1 (5 bases). There are 16 residues in the CDR3. The V gene's germline CDR1 is SGHTS and CDR2 YDEGEE. V was clipped by 3 bases and J by 6 bases, with 18 bases between them. For the CDR3, the DNA is TGTGCCAGCAGCTCCCAAACCGGGACTGACTATGAAAAACTGTTTTTT. Its translation: CASSSQTGTDYEKLFF.

This chain uses TRBV14 with TRBJ1-3; no definite D call. The V end was cut by 0 bases, the J end by 0 bases, with 12 bases between. The CDR3 contains 17 residues. Per the germline V gene, CDR1 is SGHDN and CDR2 is FVKESK. In DNA, the CDR3 is TGTGCCAGCAGCCAAGAACTGGGTCAATCCTCTGGAAACACCATATATTTT. This codes for CASSQELGQSSGNTIYF.

This clone is a singleton in its sample. The rearrangement joins TRBV7-9 to TRBJ1-2; D unresolved. Germline V lookup: CDR1 SEHNR, CDR2 FQNEAQ (reference sequence). The CDR3 sequence is 14 residues long. Deletions cut 1 base from V and 2 bases from J, with 8 bases between. The CDR3: CASSLEVLNYGYTF. For the CDR3, the DNA is TGTGCCAGCAGCTTAGAGGTTCTAAACTATGGCTACACCTTC. The entire variable domain, with the rest obtained from reference TRBV7-9 and TRBJ1-2, is as follows: DTGVSQNPRHKITKRGQNVTFRCDPISEHNRLYWYRQTLGQGPEFLTYFQNEAQLEKSRLLSDRFSAERPKGSFSTLEIQRTEQGDSAMYLCASSLEVLNYGYTFGSGTRLTVV.

The CDR3 spells CASSSPGLGSYEQYF. The CDR3 DNA reads as TGTGCCAGCAGTTCCCCGGGACTAGGATCTTACGAGCAGTACTTC. The rearrangement links TRBV27 to TRBJ2-7, with 8 nucleotides matching TRBD2. CDR1 is MNHEY and CDR2 is SMNVEV in the germline V gene (reference sequence). The CDR3 contains 15 residues. V dropped 4 bases and J dropped 4; count of bases not matched to a gene: 9.

The genes are TRBV7-2 and TRBJ1-1, with D maybe TRBD1 (5 bases). Between the trimmed V and J ends, which lost 5 bases and 5 bases, there was a span of 15 bases. Germline V gene data show CDR1 as SGHTA and CDR2 as FQGNSA. The CDR3 contains 14 residues. CDR3 sequence reads: CASSPDRLGTEAFF. For the CDR3, the DNA is TGTGCCAGCAGCCCAGACAGACTGGGGACTGAAGCTTTCTTT.